These 4 T cell receptor beta chains originate from one sample sequenced in a study of a mutant IDH1 vaccine in newly diagnosed glioma. The method was immunoSEQ multiplex PCR; TCRdb's version includes in-frame clones alone and lacks a portion of them. The sample shows about 50,000 clones, 86% of them seen only once. Documented time point: baseline, week 1 (first vaccination visit). Specified treatment: pre-vaccination baseline after standard-of-care therapy. The sample was PBMCs, taken from a glioma patient treated with radiotherapy, temozolomide or both. The receptors shown here come from a man aged 35 to 55 with glioma.

J is TRBJ1-2 and V is TRBV6-4; D is perhaps TRBD1 (5 bases). V lost 3 bases to trimming and J lost 7 bases, with 15 bases between them. This CDR3 has 14 residues. The germline gives CDR1 MRHNA, CDR2 SNTAGT. CDR3 nucleotide sequence: TGTGCCAGCAGTGAAGACAGCGGGACTAGTGGCTACACCTTC. Translating it yields CASSEDSGTSGYTF.

This chain connects TRBV7-2 to TRBJ2-5; D not resolved. Germline V gives CDR1 SGHTA, CDR2 FQGNSA. There are 16 residues in the CDR3. Trimming removed 4 bases at V and 1 base at J, with 16 bases between. CDR3 protein: CASSSRFWAPQETQYF. CDR3 nucleotides: TGTGCCAGCAGCTCTAGATTCTGGGCCCCCCAAGAGACCCAGTACTTC.

The chain recombines TRBV6-5 with TRBJ2-3, with TRBD1 identical over 9 bases. The junction had 4 bases not matched to a gene; V was cut back by 4 bases and J by 2 bases. The CDR3 has 15 amino acids. Germline V gives CDR1 MNHEY, CDR2 SVGAGI. CDR3 bases: TGTGCCAGCAGTTCCAGGACAGGGGTCACAGATACGCAGTATTTT. Amino acid sequence: CASSSRTGVTDTQYF.

The CDR3 DNA reads TGTGCCAGCAGCTCAGGGGCGGAGGGTGACTACACCTTC. Residues: CASSSGAEGDYTF. The chain couples TRBV7-2 to TRBJ1-2, with TRBD1 as a possible D gene (6 bases). The germline V and J ends were trimmed by 4 bases and 10 bases, with 16 bases remaining between them. This CDR3 is 13 amino acids long. CDR1 is SGHTA, CDR2 FQGNSA, per germline.